Shown below are 28 T cell receptor beta chains from a single sample sequenced in a study of shared clonotypes between healthy human individuals (dated by TCRdb to 2018 to 2020). The receptor library was made with the immunoSEQ multiplex PCR assay. As stored in TCRdb, this immuneACCESS dataset retains in-frame rearrangements with V and J assigned. A fraction of the clones does not appear; measured against another copy, unresolved V genes explain less than half of the discrepancy, and the remainder lacks a known reason. The table for this sample lists 2,100,000 or so clones; approximately 96% of them were counted only once. Roughly 0.13% of the sample belongs to the ten largest clones. Material: naive CD4+ T cells sorted from blood. The sample's cell subset or site label, in plain terms: CD45RA+ positively selected. All receptors derive from a man aged 18 to 30 in good health.

This chain uses TRBV19 with TRBJ1-5; D perhaps matches TRBD1 (6 bases). Trimming shortened V by 7 bases and J by 7 bases, and 20 bases separated the two germline ends. From germline, CDR1 is LNHDA and CDR2 SQIVND (reference sequence). The length of the CDR3 is 15 residues. The CDR3 DNA is TGTGCCAGTACTTTTACGCAGGGAGGGGGACAGCCCCAGCATTTT. Translated: CASTFTQGGGQPQHF.

The chain couples TRBV2 to TRBJ1-1; D ambiguous. The CDR3 runs to 15 residues. Between the trimmed V and J ends, which lost 5 bases and 2 bases, there was a span of 15 bases. CDR1 and CDR2 (germline): SNHLY, FYNNEI. The CDR3: CASSTKPGTNTEAFF. The DNA of the CDR3 is TGTGCCAGCAGTACTAAGCCGGGAACTAACACTGAAGCTTTCTTT.

The chain's CDR3 is CASSWGGGPTDTQYF. As DNA, the CDR3 is TGTGCCAGCAGCTGGGGGGGAGGCCCCACAGATACGCAGTATTTT. The chain uses TRBV7-2 and TRBJ2-3, with 7 bases identical to TRBD2. The CDR3 totals 15 residues. With V trimmed by 4 bases and J by 2 bases, 6 bases remained unmatched. Germline CDR1 and CDR2: SGHTA and FQGNSA.

The chain couples TRBV6-6 to TRBJ2-1; perhaps TRBD2 as D (6 bases). Germline V lookup: CDR1 MNHNY, CDR2 SVGAGI (reference sequence). Trimming pared 2 bases from V and 7 bases from J, leaving 9 bases between. The CDR3 length is 13 residues. The DNA for the CDR3 is TGTGCCAGCAGTTACGATCGGGGGAATGAGCAGTTCTTC. Amino acids: CASSYDRGNEQFF.

J is TRBJ1-1 and V is TRBV7-9; weak D call: TRBD1 (5 bases). V lost 3 bases, J lost 1 base, and 15 bases lay in between. There are 16 residues in the CDR3. Germline assignment: CDR1 SEHNR and CDR2 FQNEAQ (reference sequence). The CDR3 coding sequence is TGTGCCAGCAGCTTTCGAACAGGCGAGTCGAACACTGAAGCTTTCTTT. This gives the protein CASSFRTGESNTEAFF.

The rearrangement joins TRBV7-9 to TRBJ1-2, with a possible D match to TRBD1 (5 bases). Per the germline V gene, CDR1 is SEHNR and CDR2 is FQNEAQ (reference sequence). The CDR3 extends over 15 amino acids. Trimming took off 2 bases at V and 4 bases at J, with 14 bases between the two ends. CDR3 nucleotide sequence: TGTGCCAGCAGCTTACGGGGGGACGGCCCCTATGGCTACACCTTC. Its protein is CASSLRGDGPYGYTF.

This chain links TRBV4-3 with TRBJ2-3, with a tentative D call TRBD2 (6 bases). V lost 0 bases, J lost 0 bases, and 10 bases lay in between. The CDR3 runs 16 residues. Germline V gives CDR1 LGHNA, CDR2 YSLEER. CDR3 in DNA: TGCGCCAGCAGCCAAGATGGGGGGAGGAGCACAGATACGCAGTATTTT. Translating gives CASSQDGGRSTDTQYF.

The chain links TRBV4-1 to TRBJ2-7; the match to TRBD2 covers 8 bases. Germline V CDR1 and CDR2: MGHRA, YSYEKL. This CDR3 has 14 residues. With 4 bases clipped from V and 2 bases from J, the junction kept 4 bases outside the gene matches. CDR3 DNA sequence: TGCGCCAGCAGCCCGGGACTAGTTCCCTACGAGCAGTACTTC. Translation: CASSPGLVPYEQYF.

The V and J genes are TRBV2 and TRBJ2-2; D gene ambiguous. CDR3 length equals 13 residues. V lost 2 bases to trimming and J lost 4 bases, with 5 bases between them. The germline gives CDR1 SNHLY, CDR2 FYNNEI. The CDR3 sequence: CASSEISTGELFF. CDR3 bases: TGTGCCAGCAGTGAAATTAGCACCGGGGAGCTGTTTTTT.

The chain is built from TRBV7-2 and TRBJ2-3; D unresolved. CDR3 length equals 16 residues. From germline, CDR1 is SGHTA and CDR2 FQGNSA. The V end was cut by 5 bases, the J end by 2 bases, with 17 bases between. The CDR3 nucleotides are TGTGCCAGCAGCCTACTTGGATGGGGAACCACAGATACGCAGTATTTT. This codes for CASSLLGWGTTDTQYF.

The chain links TRBV6-6 to TRBJ1-5; 7 bases fit TRBD1. The CDR3 is 14 residues long. Trimming took 4 bases from V and 5 from J; bases not matched to a gene: 5. Germline-derived CDR1 and CDR2 are MNHNY and SVGAGI (reference sequence). The CDR3 spells CASSSTGLDQPQHF. The CDR3 DNA sequence: TGTGCCAGCAGTTCGACAGGGCTCGATCAGCCCCAGCATTTT.

About this clone: The identical CDR3 is also encoded by other nucleotide sequences in the sample. This chain joins TRBV30 and TRBJ2-5; D uncertain. Trimming pared 0 bases from V and 2 bases from J, leaving 4 bases between. This CDR3 region has 12 residues. Germline V gene lookup returns CDR1 GTSNPN and CDR2 SVGIG (reference sequence). CDR3 bases: TGTGCCTGGAGTGTATCACAAGAGACCCAGTACTTC. As protein: CAWSVSQETQYF. The whole variable domain, filled in from reference TRBV30 and TRBJ2-5, reads SQTIHQWPATLVQPVGSPLSLECTVEGTSNPNLYWYRQAAGRGLQLLFYSVGIGQISSEVPQNLSASRPQDRQFILSSKKLLLSDSGFYLCAWSVSQETQYFGPGTRLLVL.

V usage is TRBV6-5 and J usage is TRBJ1-2, with 10 bases matching TRBD1. CDR3 length equals 13 residues. The germline V gene encodes CDR1 MNHEY and CDR2 SVGAGI. V dropped 6 bases and J dropped 6; count of bases not matched to a gene: 4. CDR3 region: CASRTGTGDGYTF. In DNA form, the CDR3 reads TGTGCCAGCAGAACCGGGACAGGGGATGGCTACACCTTC.

The rearrangement links TRBV2 to TRBJ1-2, with TRBD1 identical over 7 bases. This CDR3 is 15 amino acids long. In germline, CDR1 is SNHLY, CDR2 FYNNEI. Germline trimming cut 8 bases from V and 4 bases from J; bases unmatched to any gene: 13. The CDR3 DNA follows: TGTGCCAGCGAAGACAGGGCCCCTATGGGCTATGGCTACACCTTC. Protein sequence: CASEDRAPMGYGYTF.

The chain uses TRBV5-6 and TRBJ1-4; 9 nucleotides agree with TRBD1. In germline, CDR1 is SGHDT, CDR2 YYEEEE. The CDR3 is made up of 17 amino acids. The ends lost 3 bases at V and 2 bases at J; junction bases unmatched: 8. CDR3 nucleotides: TGTGCCAGCAGCTCCTATGGACAGGGGAGGACTAATGAAAAACTGTTTTTT. Amino acids: CASSSYGQGRTNEKLFF.

The chain uses TRBV6-5 and TRBJ1-1, with a possible D match to TRBD1 (6 bases). Trimming cost V 6 bases and J 4 bases, with 15 bases left between them. The CDR3 sequence is 14 residues long. Per the germline V gene, CDR1 is MNHEY and CDR2 is SVGAGI. The CDR3 region is CASSHLQGGTEAFF. For the CDR3, the DNA is TGTGCCAGCAGCCATCTACAGGGTGGCACTGAAGCTTTCTTT.

The V and J genes are TRBV7-9 and TRBJ2-2, with 9 bases fitting TRBD1. J lost 5 bases, V lost 3 bases, and 10 bases had no gene match. Germline V CDR1 and CDR2: SEHNR, FQNEAQ (reference sequence). This CDR3 region has 17 residues. CDR3 DNA sequence: TGTGCCAGCAGCTTTCCGGGACAGGGCCTAGAGACCGGGGAGCTGTTTTTT. Translating gives CASSFPGQGLETGELFF.

The chain combines TRBV6-6 with TRBJ2-7; 11 bases agree with TRBD2. The junction had 5 bases not matched to a gene; V was cut back by 4 bases and J by 3 bases. The germline CDR1 and CDR2 sequences are MNHNY and SVGAGI (reference sequence). The CDR3 totals 15 residues. CDR3 nucleotide sequence: TGTGCCAGCAGTTCCGGGACTAGCGGCCTCTACGAGCAGTACTTC. Translation: CASSSGTSGLYEQYF.

The gene calls are TRBV10-1 and TRBJ1-1, with D perhaps TRBD1 (6 bases). V dropped 3 bases and J dropped 1 base, with 12 bases sitting between them. The CDR3 consists of 15 residues. The germline V gene has CDR1 WNHNN and CDR2 SYGVQD (reference sequence). CDR3 coding DNA: TGCGCCAGCAGTGACTCGGACAGCAGGAACACTGAAGCTTTCTTT. As protein: CASSDSDSRNTEAFF.

The chain couples TRBV5-1 to TRBJ1-3; TRBD1 agrees at 8 bases. The germline V gene encodes CDR1 SGHRS and CDR2 YFSETQ. The CDR3 consists of 16 residues. V lost 4 bases, J lost 3 bases, and 9 bases stayed unmatched. For the CDR3, the DNA is TGCGCCAGCAGCCCGGAGGGACAGGCATATGGAAACACCATATATTTT. Translating gives CASSPEGQAYGNTIYF.

The chain couples TRBV29-1 to TRBJ1-4; D gene uncertain. CDR1 and CDR2 from the germline V gene are SQVTM and ANQGSEA. Trimming left V 4 bases short and J 3 bases short, with 15 bases between. The CDR3 consists of 15 residues. This CDR3 is CSVVSQWGANEKLFF. The CDR3 region has the DNA TGCAGCGTTGTAAGCCAGTGGGGTGCTAATGAAAAACTGTTTTTT.

The chain couples TRBV6-6 to TRBJ2-7, with D perhaps matching TRBD2 (5 bases). The V gene's germline CDR1 is MNHNY and CDR2 SVGAGI (reference sequence). Trimming shortened V by 2 bases and J by 2 bases, and 10 bases separated the two germline ends. The CDR3 is made up of 14 amino acids. DNA of the CDR3: TGTGCCAGCAGTTACGGGCTAGCTACCTACGAGCAGTACTTC. Its protein product is CASSYGLATYEQYF.

Turning to this clone: One end of the junction is discordant with germline, which a read error may explain. The rearrangement uses TRBV7-7 and TRBJ2-2; D possibly matches TRBD1 or TRBD2 (6 bases each). Germline CDR1 reads SSHAT; CDR2 reads FNYEAQ (reference sequence). This CDR3 contains 15 residues. The CDR3 here is CASSPWGRGTGELFF. CDR3 in DNA: TGTGCTAGCAGCCCATGGGGGCGGGGCACCGGGGAGCTGTTTTTT.

The chain joins TRBV30 to TRBJ1-3; D call uncertain. Germline CDR1 and CDR2: GTSNPN and SVGIG (reference sequence). V dropped 1 base and J dropped 4 bases, with 11 bases sitting between them. CDR3 size: 14 residues. Here the CDR3 DNA reads TGTGCCTGGAGTGGGCAGTCTACGGGAAACACCATATATTTT. Its translation: CAWSGQSTGNTIYF.

V gene TRBV7-2 combines with J gene TRBJ2-7; D is perhaps TRBD2 (5 bases). This CDR3 has 13 residues. Germline V CDR1 and CDR2: SGHTA, FQGNSA. The V and J ends lost 4 bases and 6 bases respectively, with 13 bases between them. The CDR3 loop is CASSSGSQREQYF. DNA of the CDR3: TGTGCCAGCAGCTCGGGATCTCAACGCGAGCAGTACTTC.

To note about this clone: Other DNA sequences in the same sample also yield this CDR3. This chain joins TRBV2 and TRBJ2-3; no definite D call. The germline V gene has CDR1 SNHLY and CDR2 FYNNEI. Trimming removed 1 base from V and 0 bases from J, with 2 bases in between. The CDR3 is 13 residues long. The CDR3 DNA reads as TGTGCCAGCAGTGAAGAAAGCACAGATACGCAGTATTTT. This sequence encodes CASSEESTDTQYF.

The chain joins TRBV4-1 to TRBJ2-3, with TRBD2 matching 8 bases. The trim removed 1 base at V and 0 bases at J, leaving 6 bases unmatched. Germline V CDR1 and CDR2: MGHRA, YSYEKL. CDR3 size: 17 residues. This CDR3 is CASSQAREGGSTDTQYF. The DNA for the CDR3 is TGCGCCAGCAGCCAAGCTCGGGAGGGGGGAAGCACAGATACGCAGTATTTT.

This sequence joins TRBV30 and TRBJ2-3; no firm D call. The CDR3 has 14 residues. Trimming took off 0 bases at V and 5 bases at J, with 12 bases between the two ends. The V gene's germline CDR1 is GTSNPN and CDR2 SVGIG (reference sequence). This chain's CDR3 is CAWSVGVQIDTQYF. The CDR3 bases are TGTGCCTGGAGTGTAGGTGTCCAAATAGATACGCAGTATTTT.